Listed below are T cell receptor beta chains from one sample, sequenced in a study of cytomegalovirus exposure and HLA in healthy donors. TCRdb's table, derived via immunoSEQ multiplex PCR, lists solely in-frame clones and lacks some. The sample yields 110,000 to 150,000 clones, roughly four fifths seen once. The sample comprised PBMCs. These receptor sequences come from a woman aged 55-69 years in good health and CMV-seropositive. Each CDR3 is given with its conserved first and last residue. Fields, in order: J gene, clone size, V gene, CDR3 protein. A row's size may be missing; if present it is once, few, many or a size class.

>TRBJ1-5|NA|TRBV6-5
CASSYRQGAQPQHF
>TRBJ2-3|NA|TRBV27
CASSLKGLYTDTQYF
>TRBJ2-7|NA|TRBV12-2
CASRSGSQKVYEQYF
>TRBJ1-5|few|TRBV6-6
CASSGQYNQPQHF
>TRBJ2-1|NA|TRBV4-3
CASSFGLAGISSYNEQFF
>TRBJ2-7|NA|TRBV11-2
CASSFSGSVYEQYF
>TRBJ2-7|NA|TRBV28
CATGPRLWEQYF
>TRBJ1-4|NA|TRBV6-5
CASSDRGVKLFF
>TRBJ2-3|NA|TRBV6-5
CASGDPSVTDTQYF
>TRBJ2-7|NA|TRBV9
CASSVAGGPYEQYF
>TRBJ2-1|NA|TRBV7-9
CASSLGDRGRSNEQFF
>TRBJ2-7|few|TRBV5-4
CASSLAGGTYEQYF
>TRBJ2-5|NA|TRBV6-5
CASRRGSPWGETQYF
>TRBJ1-3|NA|TRBV6-6
CASTPTGTGNTIYF
>TRBJ1-5|NA|TRBV6-5
CASSYSQGQGQPQHF
>TRBJ1-5|NA|TRBV6-1
CASKTGERNQPQHF
>TRBJ2-2|NA|TRBV5-1
CASSDALQGASTGELFF
>TRBJ2-4|once|TRBV28
CASSRSTNVIQYF
>TRBJ2-7|NA|TRBV7-6
CASSLTSGTYEQYF
>TRBJ2-7|NA|TRBV30
CAWSNYRRGEQYF
>TRBJ2-7|NA|TRBV9
CASSVELAAYEQYF
>TRBJ1-1|NA|TRBV7-9
CASSYHAGGPGTEAFF
>TRBJ2-3|once|TRBV2
CASTISGGTDTQYF
>TRBJ2-6|few|TRBV4-3
CASSQGRGSGANVLTF
>TRBJ2-1|NA|TRBV18
CASSPATSTGQQFF
>TRBJ2-5|NA|TRBV21-1
CASSKGGGRETQYF
>TRBJ1-5|NA|TRBV19
CASSGTLVRPQHF
>TRBJ2-1|NA|TRBV6-5
CASGLVRMSNEQFF
>TRBJ2-7|NA|TRBV30
CAWSVGRDYEQYF
>TRBJ1-1|few|TRBV19
CASSYQREYGAFF
>TRBJ2-1|NA|TRBV11-3
CASSLEQGDYNEQFF
>TRBJ2-2|NA|TRBV15
CATSRGSGRTGELFF
>TRBJ1-5|few|TRBV6-1
CASIRELNQPQHF
>TRBJ2-2|few|TRBV5-1
CASRKRQGDHGELFF
>TRBJ2-1|NA|TRBV2
CASTGSSGGYNEQFF
>TRBJ2-3|NA|TRBV7-9
CASSSQGSTDTQYF
>NA|NA|TRBV2
CASSEDRGPYEQYF
>TRBJ1-2|NA|TRBV7-9
CASLGGLSGGYTF
>TRBJ1-3|NA|TRBV5-1
CASSFDTSAGGNTIYF
>TRBJ1-4|once|TRBV30
CAWSAQGEKLFF
>TRBJ2-3|once|TRBV7-9
CASILAGGSTDTQYF
>TRBJ2-3|NA|TRBV2
CASSAGTSGKVTQYF
>TRBJ2-3|NA|TRBV7-2
CASSHFGQGGGTDTQYF
>TRBJ2-5|NA|TRBV4-3
CASSQGAGGETQYF
>TRBJ2-1|NA|TRBV2
CASSVGAGVVNEQFF
>TRBJ1-2|many|TRBV19
CASSLDRGYGYTF
>TRBJ1-2|NA|TRBV28
CASSLQGPYGYTF
>TRBJ1-1|once|TRBV11-2
CASSLTGVTEAFF
>TRBJ2-1|NA|TRBV19
CASRLDSGMRNEQFF
>TRBJ2-1|NA|TRBV7-2
CASGTGTADNEQFF